This record covers a single T cell receptor (beta chain). Its antigen is unidentified. The record originates from a study of cytomegalovirus exposure and HLA in healthy donors. With 60 Vbeta and 13 Jbeta primers, the PCR was carried out. Generated by immunoSEQ multiplex PCR, the TCRdb table keeps only in-frame clones and is missing some. The table has roughly 150,000 clones, roughly 79% seen once; the top ten hold 0.55% to 0.8%. The CDR3 is made up of 13 amino acids. Germline V gene sequence: CDR1 MRHNA, CDR2 SNTAGT. Trimming removed 6 bases at V and 3 bases at J, with 12 bases between. Study-level results: Cytomegalovirus association was assigned to about 150 TCR beta chains. Presence/absence analyses assumed roughly uniform sequencing depth across donors. Sequencing had likely introduced a cluster of highly shared sequence variants as an artifact.

The sequenced sample was PBMCs. This sequence originates from a male donor in good health and CMV-seronegative. This sequence joins TRBV6-4 and TRBJ2-7; D remains ambiguous. The CDR3 coding sequence is TGTGCCAGCAGCCCCGCGAAAGACTACGAGCAGTACTTC. Protein: CASSPAKDYEQYF.